These 11 T cell receptor beta chains came from one sample sequenced in a study of shared clonotypes between healthy human individuals. The table came from immunoSEQ multiplex PCR; TCRdb's copy has only in-frame clones and leaves some out. The sample has some 2,100,000 clones; approximately 94% are singletons. The specimen was naive CD4+ T cells sorted from blood. The subset is: CD45RA+ positively selected. Receptor source: a man younger than 35 in good health.

The chain couples TRBV5-1 to TRBJ1-2; 9 nucleotides agree with TRBD1. CDR3 length: 17 residues. Germline V CDR1 and CDR2: SGHRS, YFSETQ. The V gene end was trimmed by 0 bases and the J gene end by 2 bases; junction bases not matched to a gene: 8. The CDR3 loop reads CASSLESPGTGNYGYTF. The DNA of the CDR3 is TGCGCCAGCAGCTTGGAATCCCCCGGGACAGGGAACTATGGCTACACCTTC.

This clone appeared a few times. The chain is built from TRBV7-2 and TRBJ1-6, with D unclear. Germline loops: CDR1 SGHTA, CDR2 FQGNSA. This CDR3 has 11 residues. The germline V and J ends were trimmed by 1 base and 10 bases, with 2 bases remaining between them. CDR3 amino acids: CASSLVSPLHF. For the CDR3, the DNA is TGTGCCAGCAGCTTAGTGTCACCCCTCCACTTT. Using reference TRBV7-2 and TRBJ1-6 for the parts outside the CDR3, the full variable domain is GAGVSQSPSNKVTEKGKDVELRCDPISGHTALYWYRQSLGQGLEFLIYFQGNSAPDKSGLPSDRFSAERTGGSVSTLTIQRTQQEDSAVYLCASSLVSPLHFGNGTRLTVT.

The chain carries TRBV5-5 and TRBJ1-2, with unresolved D. Trimming took off 0 bases at V and 7 bases at J, with 13 bases between the two ends. Germline CDR1 and CDR2: SGHKS and YYEKEE (reference sequence). This CDR3 is 14 amino acids long. This CDR3 reads CASSLAWEGAGYTF. CDR3 coding DNA: TGTGCCAGCAGCTTGGCCTGGGAGGGAGCTGGCTACACCTTC.

The chain carries TRBV6-6 and TRBJ2-1; tentatively, D is TRBD2 (5 bases). The CDR3 contains 13 residues. Germline CDR1 reads MNHNY; CDR2 reads SVGAGI (reference sequence). With 6 bases removed from V and 7 bases from J, the gap between germline ends came to 13 bases. This chain's CDR3 is CASRAGRGNEQFF. The CDR3 nucleotides are TGTGCCAGCAGGGCAGGTCGAGGGAATGAGCAGTTCTTC.

V gene TRBV19 combines with J gene TRBJ1-5; 7 nucleotides agree with TRBD1. Germline CDR1 is LNHDA and CDR2 is SQIVND (reference sequence). This CDR3 is built from 13 residues. The junction had 2 bases not matched to a gene; V was cut back by 6 bases and J by 3 bases. The CDR3: CASSGTANQPQHF. Here the CDR3 DNA reads TGTGCCAGTAGCGGGACAGCCAATCAGCCCCAGCATTTT.

The CDR3 spells CAWSEAYYGYTF. The CDR3 nucleotides are TGTGCCTGGAGTGAAGCTTACTATGGCTACACCTTC. The genes are TRBV30 and TRBJ1-2, with D hard to call. Germline CDR1 and CDR2: GTSNPN and SVGIG (reference sequence). The CDR3 extends over 12 amino acids. The V end was cut by 1 base, the J end by 3 bases, with 6 bases between.

V is TRBV6-1 and J is TRBJ2-7; D is possibly TRBD2 (6 bases). Per germline, CDR1 MNHNS and CDR2 SASEGT. The V gene lost 6 bases and the J gene lost 0 bases, with 12 bases spanning the gap. The CDR3 is made up of 14 amino acids. This CDR3 reads CASSSTTSSYEQYF. The CDR3 DNA is TGTGCCAGCAGCTCTACGACTAGCTCCTACGAGCAGTACTTC.

The V and J genes are TRBV6-6 and TRBJ2-5, with D possibly being TRBD2 (6 bases). This CDR3 spans 15 amino acids. V lost 8 bases, J lost 5 bases, and 21 bases lay in between. Germline CDR1 and CDR2: MNHNY and SVGAGI (reference sequence). CDR3 region: CASLPYGGPRETQYF. The DNA of the CDR3 is TGTGCCAGCTTACCTTACGGAGGGCCCCGGGAGACCCAGTACTTC.

V is TRBV6-5 and J is TRBJ2-1, with TRBD2 identical over 12 bases. Germline V gives CDR1 MNHEY, CDR2 SVGAGI. The V gene end was trimmed by 4 bases and the J gene end by 8 bases; junction bases not matched to a gene: 3. CDR3 length: 14 amino acids. The CDR3 protein is CASSSSGRAHEQFF. CDR3 in DNA: TGTGCCAGCAGTTCTAGCGGGAGGGCACATGAGCAGTTCTTC.

The CDR3 bases are TGTGCCAGCAGCGTGACTAGCGGGGGGTTTACAGATACGCAGTATTTT. Protein product: CASSVTSGGFTDTQYF. This chain connects TRBV7-9 to TRBJ2-3, with 13 bases fitting TRBD2. The CDR3 is 16 amino acids. Germline assignment: CDR1 SEHNR and CDR2 FQNEAQ (reference sequence). Losses at the gene ends were 5 bases for V and 3 bases for J; bases not matched to a gene: 5. The full variable domain, in which reference TRBV7-9 and TRBJ2-3 provide the parts outside the CDR3, is DTGVSQNPRHKITKRGQNVTFRCDPISEHNRLYWYRQTLGQGPEFLTYFQNEAQLEKSRLLSDRFSAERPKGSFSTLEIQRTEQGDSAMYLCASSVTSGGFTDTQYFGPGTRLTVL.

V and J are TRBV6-1 and TRBJ2-7, with D possibly being TRBD1 (6 bases). The CDR3 runs 14 residues. CDR1 and CDR2 from the germline V gene are MNHNS and SASEGT. The V end lost 10 bases, the J end lost 0 bases, and 16 bases lay between the germline ends. In nucleotides, the CDR3 is TGTGCCACACGCCAACAGGGCGACTCCTACGAGCAGTACTTC. Its translation: CATRQQGDSYEQYF.